Below, 28 T cell receptor beta chains from the same sample are listed, as sequenced in a study of monozygotic twins with inflammatory bowel disease. TCRdb re-called the 5' RACE reads and catalogs CDR3 proteins one per entry, DNA excluded. Seen in this sample are fewer than 200,000 distinct CDR3 sequences; the ten most common clones hold under 3.5%. The specimen was blood. The receptors shown here come from a human donor with ulcerative colitis or Crohn's disease, or a healthy co-twin of an affected twin (not recorded which).

This rearrangement joins TRBV29-1 to TRBJ2-3; no DNA is available, so the TRBD2 call from TCRdb remains unchecked. This CDR3 region has 14 residues. CDR1 is SQVTM and CDR2 is ANQGSEA in the germline V gene. The CDR3: CSVEASGATDTQYF.

This chain joins TRBV6-4 and TRBJ1-6. There are 13 residues in the CDR3. Germline V gives CDR1 MRHNA, CDR2 SNTAGT. CDR3 sequence: CASSEKRNSPLHF.

The chain recombines TRBV28 with TRBJ1-5; TCRdb's D call of TRBD1 is untestable without DNA. CDR1 is MDHEN, CDR2 SYDVKM, per germline. This CDR3 comprises 14 residues. CDR3 sequence: CASSFGTPNQPQHF. Based on the CDR3 plus reference TRBV28 and TRBJ1-5, the full variable domain is DVKVTQSSRYLVKRTGEKVFLECVQDMDHENMFWYRQDPGLGLRLIYFSYDVKMKEKGDIPEGYSVSREKKERFSLILESASTNQTSMYLCASSFGTPNQPQHFGDGTRLSIL.

The V and J genes are TRBV3-1 and TRBJ2-7. The CDR3 totals 13 residues. CDR1 is LGHDT and CDR2 is YNNKEL in the germline V gene (reference sequence). This chain's CDR3 is CASSQESSYEQYF.

The J gene is TRBJ2-3, the V gene TRBV7-2; TCRdb outputs TRBD2, but without DNA this stays unchecked. Germline values: CDR1 SGHTA, CDR2 FQGNSA. The CDR3 sequence is 22 residues long. CDR3 protein: CASSNSDYSPKPSGGVRDTQYF.

The V gene is TRBV7-9, the J gene TRBJ1-2; there is no DNA to check the TCRdb D call of TRBD1. Germline V lookup: CDR1 SEHNR, CDR2 FQNEAQ (reference sequence). The CDR3 consists of 13 residues. The CDR3 loop reads CASTPLSPYGYTF.

The chain recombines TRBV29-1 with TRBJ1-2; TCRdb lists TRBD1, though no DNA is available to test this call. Per germline, CDR1 SQVTM and CDR2 ANQGSEA. This CDR3 comprises 16 residues. The CDR3 reads CSVLRGAGYDFYGYTF.

The rearrangement links TRBV29-1 to TRBJ2-1; TCRdb calls TRBD1, which cannot be checked without DNA. Germline CDR1 SQVTM, CDR2 ANQGSEA. The CDR3 loop spans 13 amino acids. CDR3 sequence reads: CSVRLNTGSVQFF.

The gene calls are TRBV24-1 and TRBJ2-1; the TCRdb D gene call, TRBD1, has no DNA to confirm it. The CDR3 covers 15 residues. The germline CDR1 and CDR2 sequences are KGHDR and SFDVKD. CDR3 sequence reads: CATSADLGTYNEQFF.

The V and J genes are TRBV19 and TRBJ1-5; TCRdb indicates TRBD1, and absent DNA this call remains unverified. The V gene's germline CDR1 is LNHDA and CDR2 SQIVND (reference sequence). This CDR3 spans 16 amino acids. The CDR3 sequence: CASSAQNRGSFGAQHF.

The chain is built from TRBV6-2 or TRBV6-3 and TRBJ2-3; TCRdb designates TRBD1, a call that cannot be tested without DNA. Germline V CDR1 and CDR2: MNHEY, SVGEGT. CDR3 length equals 17 residues. The CDR3 is CASSYWGETAPTDTQYF.

The CDR3 sequence: CSATFPTGFQSSYNEQFF. The chain is built from TRBV20-1 and TRBJ2-1; TCRdb names TRBD1, which stays unverified in the absence of DNA. The CDR3 is made up of 18 amino acids. From germline, CDR1 is DFQATT and CDR2 SNEGSKA (reference sequence).

This chain joins TRBV29-1 and TRBJ1-1. Germline V gives CDR1 SQVTM, CDR2 ANQGSEA. The CDR3 runs to 13 residues. CDR3 sequence reads: CSVESRGGSEAFF.

This chain joins TRBV28 and TRBJ2-3; TCRdb lists TRBD2, though no DNA is available to test this call. This CDR3 region has 16 residues. The germline V gene has CDR1 MDHEN and CDR2 SYDVKM. CDR3 sequence: CASSLLGSGITDTQYF.

V gene TRBV5-1 combines with J gene TRBJ2-3; TCRdb indicates TRBD1, and absent DNA this call remains unverified. Germline values: CDR1 SGHRS, CDR2 YFSETQ. The length of the CDR3 is 17 residues. This CDR3 is CASSLARGLDWGDTQYF.

The rearrangement joins TRBV2 to TRBJ1-2; TCRdb proposes TRBD1, but this gene call is untestable without DNA. Germline CDR1 SNHLY, CDR2 FYNNEI. The CDR3 runs to 12 residues. CDR3: CASQGRGYGYTF.

This sequence joins TRBV4-2 and TRBJ2-5; the TCRdb call, TRBD1, lacks DNA for checking. The germline V gene has CDR1 LGHNA and CDR2 YNFKEQ. The CDR3 is 16 residues long. The CDR3 protein is CASSQVSRRGRETQYF.

The genes are TRBV20-1 and TRBJ2-7; there is no DNA to check the TCRdb D call of TRBD2. Germline CDR1 DFQATT, CDR2 SNEGSKA (reference sequence). The CDR3 is made up of 14 amino acids. The chain's CDR3 is CSASKSGRPGEQYF.

The chain links TRBV7-2 to TRBJ2-7; absent DNA, TCRdb's TRBD1 call cannot be checked. Germline-derived CDR1 and CDR2 are SGHTA and FQGNSA. The CDR3 sequence is 16 residues long. Here the CDR3 reads CASSLGTGAISYEQYF.

The chain carries TRBV10-3 and TRBJ2-1; TCRdb proposes TRBD1, but this gene call is untestable without DNA. This CDR3 is built from 15 residues. Germline V gene sequence: CDR1 ENHRY, CDR2 SYGVKD. The CDR3 loop reads CAISDPGTPNNEQFF.

The gene calls are TRBV10-3 and TRBJ2-5; the TRBD1 assignment by TCRdb is unverifiable without DNA. Germline-derived CDR1 and CDR2 are ENHRY and SYGVKD. The CDR3 runs 13 residues. CDR3: CAINRDREETQYF.

CDR3 region: CAISEGQGIGEKLFF. This sequence joins TRBV10-3 and TRBJ1-4; the D call of TRBD1 rests on TCRdb alone, since no DNA is present to check it. Germline V gene sequence: CDR1 ENHRY, CDR2 SYGVKD. The CDR3 is 15 residues long.

V usage is TRBV4-2 and J usage is TRBJ2-7; TCRdb's D call of TRBD2 is untestable without DNA. The germline CDR1 and CDR2 sequences are LGHNA and YNFKEQ. The CDR3 consists of 16 residues. CDR3 amino acids: CASSPTSGSNSYEQYF.

This sequence joins TRBV6-1 and TRBJ2-7; TCRdb selects TRBD1, and the lack of DNA leaves this call unchecked. The CDR3 has 16 residues. Germline CDR1 is MNHNS and CDR2 is SASEGT. The CDR3: CASSALTGSISYEQYF.

The chain is built from TRBV5-8 and TRBJ1-2; there is no DNA to check the TCRdb D call of TRBD1. The germline V gene encodes CDR1 SGHTS and CDR2 YDEGEE. CDR3 length: 12 residues. CDR3 in amino acids: CASSSGTGKNTF.

The chain recombines TRBV5-6 with TRBJ2-1; TCRdb picks TRBD1, but there is no DNA to check that call. Germline V gives CDR1 SGHDT, CDR2 YYEEEE. The CDR3 loop spans 18 amino acids. The CDR3 sequence is CASSTERPGQGDPLEQFF.

The chain uses TRBV5-1 and TRBJ1-1. In germline, CDR1 is SGHRS, CDR2 YFSETQ. This CDR3 has 17 amino acids. CDR3 sequence: CASSSSPGAWVGTEAFF.

The chain links TRBV20-1 to TRBJ2-3; TCRdb proposes TRBD2, but this gene call is untestable without DNA. Germline values: CDR1 DFQATT, CDR2 SNEGSKA (reference sequence). CDR3 size: 15 residues. CDR3: CSALRSGRSTDTQYF.